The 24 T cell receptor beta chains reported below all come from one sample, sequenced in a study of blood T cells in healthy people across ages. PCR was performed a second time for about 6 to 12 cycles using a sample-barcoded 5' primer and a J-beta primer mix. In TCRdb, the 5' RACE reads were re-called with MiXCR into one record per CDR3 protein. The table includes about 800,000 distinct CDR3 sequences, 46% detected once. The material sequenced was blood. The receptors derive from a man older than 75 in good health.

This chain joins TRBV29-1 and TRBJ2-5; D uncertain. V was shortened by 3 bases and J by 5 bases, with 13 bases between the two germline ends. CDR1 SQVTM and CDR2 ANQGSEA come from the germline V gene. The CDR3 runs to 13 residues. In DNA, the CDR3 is TGCAGCGTTGAGTGGGGATCGCGGGAGACCCAGTACTTC. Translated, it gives CSVEWGSRETQYF.

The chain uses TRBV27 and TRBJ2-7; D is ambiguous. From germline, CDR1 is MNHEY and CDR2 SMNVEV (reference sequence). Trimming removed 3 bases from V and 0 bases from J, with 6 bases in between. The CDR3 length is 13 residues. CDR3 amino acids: CASSFDSSYEQYF. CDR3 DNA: TGTGCCAGCAGTTTCGATAGCTCCTACGAGCAGTACTTC.

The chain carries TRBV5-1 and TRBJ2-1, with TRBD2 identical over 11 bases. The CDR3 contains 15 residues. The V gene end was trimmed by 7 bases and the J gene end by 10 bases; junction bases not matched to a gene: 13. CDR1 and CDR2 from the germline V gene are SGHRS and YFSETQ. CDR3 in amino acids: CASQLAGGPVYEQFF. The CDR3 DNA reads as TGCGCCAGCCAGCTAGCGGGAGGTCCGGTCTACGAGCAGTTCTTC. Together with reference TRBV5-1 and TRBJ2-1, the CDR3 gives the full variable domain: KAGVTQTPRYLIKTRGQQVTLSCSPISGHRSVSWYQQTPGQGLQFLFEYFSETQRNKGNFPGRFSGRQFSNSRSEMNVSTLELGDSALYLCASQLAGGPVYEQFFGPGTRLTVL.

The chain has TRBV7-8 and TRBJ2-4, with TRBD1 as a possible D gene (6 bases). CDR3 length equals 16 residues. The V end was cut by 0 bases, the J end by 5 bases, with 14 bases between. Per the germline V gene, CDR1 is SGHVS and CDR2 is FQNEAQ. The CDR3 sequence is CASSLAVSGAQNIQYF. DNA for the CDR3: TGTGCCAGCAGCTTAGCGGTCTCAGGGGCCCAAAACATTCAGTACTTC.

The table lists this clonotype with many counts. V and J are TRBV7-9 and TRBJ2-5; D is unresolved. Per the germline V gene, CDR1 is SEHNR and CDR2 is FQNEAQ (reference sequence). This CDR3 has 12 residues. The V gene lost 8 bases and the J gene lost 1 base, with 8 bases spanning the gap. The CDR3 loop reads CASGTVQETQYF. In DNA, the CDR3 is TGTGCCAGCGGAACCGTCCAAGAGACCCAGTACTTC. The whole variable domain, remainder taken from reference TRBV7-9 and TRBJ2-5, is DTGVSQNPRHKITKRGQNVTFRCDPISEHNRLYWYRQTLGQGPEFLTYFQNEAQLEKSRLLSDRFSAERPKGSFSTLEIQRTEQGDSAMYLCASGTVQETQYFGPGTRLLVL.

In nucleotides, the CDR3 is TGCGCCAGCAGCTTGGTGGCGGGACGCACAGATACGCAGTATTTT. Protein sequence: CASSLVAGRTDTQYF. The rearrangement links TRBV5-1 to TRBJ2-3; possible D gene TRBD2, 6 bases. Germline lookup yields CDR1 SGHRS and CDR2 YFSETQ. The CDR3 contains 15 residues. V shed 0 bases and J shed 1 base, with 9 bases lying between them.

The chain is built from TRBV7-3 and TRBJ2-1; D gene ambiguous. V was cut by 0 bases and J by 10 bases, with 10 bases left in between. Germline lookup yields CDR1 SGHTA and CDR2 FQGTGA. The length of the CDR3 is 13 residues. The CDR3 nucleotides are TGTGCCAGCAGCTTAACTTCCGGTTTCGAGCAGTTCTTC. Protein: CASSLTSGFEQFF.

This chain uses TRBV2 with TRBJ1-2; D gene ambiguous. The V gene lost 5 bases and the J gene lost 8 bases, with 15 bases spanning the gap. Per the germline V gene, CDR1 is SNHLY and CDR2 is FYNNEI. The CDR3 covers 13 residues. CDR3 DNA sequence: TGTGCCAGCAGTACCGGGCCACGTCGGGGCTACACCTTC. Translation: CASSTGPRRGYTF. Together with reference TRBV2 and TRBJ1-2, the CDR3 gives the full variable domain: EPEVTQTPSHQVTQMGQEVILRCVPISNHLYFYWYRQILGQKVEFLVSFYNNEISEKSEIFDDQFSVERPDGSNFTLKIRSTKLEDSAMYFCASSTGPRRGYTFGSGTRLTVV.

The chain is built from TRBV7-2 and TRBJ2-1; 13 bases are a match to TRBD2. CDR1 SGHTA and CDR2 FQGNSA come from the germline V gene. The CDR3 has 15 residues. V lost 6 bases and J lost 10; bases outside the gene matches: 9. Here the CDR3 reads CASRLTSGGASEQFF. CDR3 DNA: TGTGCCAGCAGACTAACTAGCGGGGGGGCGTCGGAGCAGTTCTTC.

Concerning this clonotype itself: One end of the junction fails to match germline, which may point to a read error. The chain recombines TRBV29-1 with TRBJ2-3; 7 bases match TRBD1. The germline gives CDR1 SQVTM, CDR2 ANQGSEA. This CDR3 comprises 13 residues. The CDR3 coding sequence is TGCGGCGTACAGGGGATTGGTACAGATACGCAGTATTTT. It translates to CGVQGIGTDTQYF.

CDR3 sequence reads: CSASPGLVPNEQFF. The CDR3, as DNA: TGCAGTGCCAGTCCGGGACTAGTTCCCAATGAGCAGTTCTTC. The chain is built from TRBV20-1 and TRBJ2-1, with 8 bases aligning to TRBD2. The length of the CDR3 is 14 residues. Germline lookup yields CDR1 DFQATT and CDR2 SNEGSKA (reference sequence). The junction had 10 bases not matched to a gene; V was cut back by 6 bases and J by 6 bases.

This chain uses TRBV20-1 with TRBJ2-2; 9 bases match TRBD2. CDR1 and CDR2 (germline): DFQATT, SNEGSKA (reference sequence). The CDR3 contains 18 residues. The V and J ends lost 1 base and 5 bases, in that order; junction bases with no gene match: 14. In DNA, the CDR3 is TGCAGTGCTAGAGTAGTGGCGGGAGGGCCTAGAGAAACCGGGGAGCTGTTTTTT. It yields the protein CSARVVAGGPRETGELFF.

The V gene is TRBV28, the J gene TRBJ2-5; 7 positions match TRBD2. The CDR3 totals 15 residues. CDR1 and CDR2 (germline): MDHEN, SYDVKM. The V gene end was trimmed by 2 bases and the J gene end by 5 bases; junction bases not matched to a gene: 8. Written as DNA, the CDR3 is TGTGCCAGCAGTTTAGTTCGAGCGGGAATGGAGACCCAGTACTTC. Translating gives CASSLVRAGMETQYF.

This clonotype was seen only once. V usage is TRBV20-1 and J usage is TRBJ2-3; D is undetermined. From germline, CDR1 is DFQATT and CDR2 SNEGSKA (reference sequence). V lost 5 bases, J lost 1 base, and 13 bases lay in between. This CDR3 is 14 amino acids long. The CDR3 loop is CSAAPAAGTDTQYF. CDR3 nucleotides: TGCAGTGCTGCCCCGGCCGCTGGCACAGATACGCAGTATTTT.

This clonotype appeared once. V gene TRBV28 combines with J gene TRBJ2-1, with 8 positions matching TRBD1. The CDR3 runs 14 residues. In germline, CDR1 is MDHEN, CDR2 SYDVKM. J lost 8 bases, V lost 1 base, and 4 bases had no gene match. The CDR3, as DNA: TGTGCCAGCAGTTTATCAGACAGGGGATATGAGCAGTTCTTC. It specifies CASSLSDRGYEQFF. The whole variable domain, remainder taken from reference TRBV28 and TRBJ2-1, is DVKVTQSSRYLVKRTGEKVFLECVQDMDHENMFWYRQDPGLGLRLIYFSYDVKMKEKGDIPEGYSVSREKKERFSLILESASTNQTSMYLCASSLSDRGYEQFFGPGTRLTVL.

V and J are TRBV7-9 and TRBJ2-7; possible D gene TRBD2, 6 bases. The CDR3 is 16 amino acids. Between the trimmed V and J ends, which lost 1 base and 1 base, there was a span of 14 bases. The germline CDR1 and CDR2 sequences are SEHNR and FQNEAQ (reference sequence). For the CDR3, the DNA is TGTGCCAGCAGCTTAGGTGGGACTGGGAGGTCCTACGAGCAGTACTTC. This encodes CASSLGGTGRSYEQYF.

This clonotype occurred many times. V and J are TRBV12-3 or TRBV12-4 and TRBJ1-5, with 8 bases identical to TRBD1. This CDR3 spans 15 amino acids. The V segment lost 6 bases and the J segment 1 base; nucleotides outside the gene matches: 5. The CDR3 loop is CASSPRGPSNQPQHF. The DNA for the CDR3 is TGTGCCAGCAGCCCCAGGGGGCCCAGCAATCAGCCCCAGCATTTT.

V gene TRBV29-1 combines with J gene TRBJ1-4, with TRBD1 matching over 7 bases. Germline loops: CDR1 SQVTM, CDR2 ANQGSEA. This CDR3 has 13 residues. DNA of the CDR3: TGCAACGCCACAGGGGTTGAGAATGAAAAACTGTTTTTT. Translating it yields CNATGVENEKLFF.

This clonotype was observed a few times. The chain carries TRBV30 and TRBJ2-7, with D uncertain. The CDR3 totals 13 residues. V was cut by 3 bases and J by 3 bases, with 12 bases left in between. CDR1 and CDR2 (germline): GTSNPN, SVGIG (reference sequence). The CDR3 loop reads CAWRRPPGYEQYF. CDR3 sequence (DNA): TGTGCCTGGAGGAGGCCACCTGGCTACGAGCAGTACTTC.

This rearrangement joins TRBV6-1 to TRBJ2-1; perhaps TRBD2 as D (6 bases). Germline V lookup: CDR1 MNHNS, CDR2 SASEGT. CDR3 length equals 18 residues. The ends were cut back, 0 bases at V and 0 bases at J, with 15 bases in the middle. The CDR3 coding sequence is TGTGCCAGCAGTGAAGCGCGGGGCCCGGCAGGCTCCTACAATGAGCAGTTCTTC. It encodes CASSEARGPAGSYNEQFF.

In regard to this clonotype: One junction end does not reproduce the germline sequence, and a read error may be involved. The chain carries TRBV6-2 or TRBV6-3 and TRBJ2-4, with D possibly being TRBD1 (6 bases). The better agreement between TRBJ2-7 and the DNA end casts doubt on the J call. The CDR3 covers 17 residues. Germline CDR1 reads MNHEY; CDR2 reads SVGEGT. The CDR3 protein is CANSYAQPGHLSYEQYF. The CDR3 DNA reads TGTGCCAACAGTTACGCGCAGCCGGGACACCTCTCCTACGAGCAGTACTTC.

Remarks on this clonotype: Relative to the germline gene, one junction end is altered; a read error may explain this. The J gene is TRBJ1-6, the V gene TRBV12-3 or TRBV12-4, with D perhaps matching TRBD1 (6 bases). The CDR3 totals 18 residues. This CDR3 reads CASSLGGHSSSYSSPLHF. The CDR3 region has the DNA TGTGCCAGCAGTCTAGGGGGACATTCCTCCTCCTATAGTTCACCCCTCCACTTT.

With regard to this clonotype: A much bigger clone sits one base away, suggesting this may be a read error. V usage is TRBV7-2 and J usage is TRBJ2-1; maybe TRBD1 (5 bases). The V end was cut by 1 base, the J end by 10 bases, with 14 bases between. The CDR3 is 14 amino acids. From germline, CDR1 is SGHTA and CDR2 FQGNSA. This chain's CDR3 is CASSLEGIAREQFF. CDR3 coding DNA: TGTGCCAGCAGCTTAGAGGGGATAGCTCGGGAGCAGTTCTTC. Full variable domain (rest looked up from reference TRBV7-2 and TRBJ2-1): GAGVSQSPSNKVTEKGKDVELRCDPISGHTALYWYRQSLGQGLEFLIYFQGNSAPDKSGLPSDRFSAERTGGSVSTLTIQRTQQEDSAVYLCASSLEGIAREQFFGPGTRLTVL.

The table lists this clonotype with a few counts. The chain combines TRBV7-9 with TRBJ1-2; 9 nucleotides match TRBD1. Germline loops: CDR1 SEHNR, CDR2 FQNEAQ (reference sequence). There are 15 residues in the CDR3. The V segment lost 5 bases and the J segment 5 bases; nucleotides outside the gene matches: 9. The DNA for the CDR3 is TGTGCCAGCAGCCCAACCGGGACAGGGTTATATGGCTACACCTTC. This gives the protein CASSPTGTGLYGYTF.